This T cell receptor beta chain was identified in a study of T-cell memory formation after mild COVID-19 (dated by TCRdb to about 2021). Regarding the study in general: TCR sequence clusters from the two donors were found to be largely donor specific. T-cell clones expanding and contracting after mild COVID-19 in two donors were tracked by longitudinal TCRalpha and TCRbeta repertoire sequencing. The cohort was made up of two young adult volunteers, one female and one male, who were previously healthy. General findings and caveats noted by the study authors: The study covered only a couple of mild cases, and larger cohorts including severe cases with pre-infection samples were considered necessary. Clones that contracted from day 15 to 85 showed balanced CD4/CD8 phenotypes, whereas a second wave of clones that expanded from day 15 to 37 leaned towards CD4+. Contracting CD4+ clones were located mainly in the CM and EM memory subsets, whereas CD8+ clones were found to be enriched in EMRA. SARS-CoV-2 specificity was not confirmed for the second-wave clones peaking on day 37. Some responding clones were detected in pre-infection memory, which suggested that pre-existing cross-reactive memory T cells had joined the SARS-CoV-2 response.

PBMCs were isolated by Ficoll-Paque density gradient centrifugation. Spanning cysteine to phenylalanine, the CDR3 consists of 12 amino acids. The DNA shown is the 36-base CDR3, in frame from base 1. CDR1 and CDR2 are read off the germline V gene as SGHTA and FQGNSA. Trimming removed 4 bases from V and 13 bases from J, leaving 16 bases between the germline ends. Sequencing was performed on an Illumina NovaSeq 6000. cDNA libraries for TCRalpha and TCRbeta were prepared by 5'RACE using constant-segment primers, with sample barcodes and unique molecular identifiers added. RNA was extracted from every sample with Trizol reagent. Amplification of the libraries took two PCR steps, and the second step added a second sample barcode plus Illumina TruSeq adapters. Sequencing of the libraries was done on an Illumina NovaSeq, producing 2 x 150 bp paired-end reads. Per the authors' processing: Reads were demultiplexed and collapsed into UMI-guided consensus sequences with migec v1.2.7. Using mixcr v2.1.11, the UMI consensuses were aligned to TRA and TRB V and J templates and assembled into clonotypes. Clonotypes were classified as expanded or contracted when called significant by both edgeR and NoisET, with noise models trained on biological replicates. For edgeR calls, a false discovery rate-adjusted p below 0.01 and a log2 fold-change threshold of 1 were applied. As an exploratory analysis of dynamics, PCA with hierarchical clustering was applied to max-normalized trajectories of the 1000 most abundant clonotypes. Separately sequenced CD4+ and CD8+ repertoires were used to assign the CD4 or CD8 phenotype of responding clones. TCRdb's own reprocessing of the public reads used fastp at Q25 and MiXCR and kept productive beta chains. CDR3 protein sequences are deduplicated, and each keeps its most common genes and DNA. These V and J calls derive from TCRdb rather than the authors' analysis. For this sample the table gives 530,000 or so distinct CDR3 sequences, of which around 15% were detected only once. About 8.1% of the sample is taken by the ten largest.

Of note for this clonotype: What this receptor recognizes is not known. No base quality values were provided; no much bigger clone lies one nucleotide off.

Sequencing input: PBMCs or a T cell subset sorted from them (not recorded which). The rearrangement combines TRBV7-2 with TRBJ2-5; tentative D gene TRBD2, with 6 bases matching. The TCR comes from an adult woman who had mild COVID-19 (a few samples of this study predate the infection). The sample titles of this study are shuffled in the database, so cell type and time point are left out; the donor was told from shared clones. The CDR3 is CASSYLGTEGYF. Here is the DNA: TGTGCCAGCAGCTACCTAGGGACGGAGGGGTACTTC.